This TCR beta chain was found in a study of T cell clones after liver transplantation. Study context: Immunosuppression withdrawal was tried within 2 years after liver transplantation in this trial. Third-party-reactive TCRbeta sequences from pre-transplant mixed lymphocyte reactions served as antigen-independent comparators.

V lost 6 bases and J lost 8; bases outside the gene matches: 9. The CDR3 covers 15 residues. CDR1 MDHEN and CDR2 SYDVKM come from the germline V gene. Concerning this clone: The target antigen is unknown.

Study-wide points: These preliminary findings come from unstandardized post-transplant sampling times.

The protocol was immunoSEQ multiplex PCR, while the TCRdb copy is restricted to in-frame clones and leaves out a portion. The data hold roughly 100,000 clones, with around 83% observed a single time. This chain connects TRBV28 to TRBJ1-5; 11 bases are a match to TRBD1. The TCR comes from a human donor who received a liver transplant. The sample was CD4+ T cells from blood, taken before liver transplant. CDR3 DNA sequence: TGTGCCAGCAGCCATGCCGGGACAGGGGGTAAGCCCCAGCATTTT. It yields the protein CASSHAGTGGKPQHF. Supplemented by reference TRBV28 and TRBJ1-5, the full variable domain reads DVKVTQSSRYLVKRTGEKVFLECVQDMDHENMFWYRQDPGLGLRLIYFSYDVKMKEKGDIPEGYSVSREKKERFSLILESASTNQTSMYLCASSHAGTGGKPQHFGDGTRLSIL.